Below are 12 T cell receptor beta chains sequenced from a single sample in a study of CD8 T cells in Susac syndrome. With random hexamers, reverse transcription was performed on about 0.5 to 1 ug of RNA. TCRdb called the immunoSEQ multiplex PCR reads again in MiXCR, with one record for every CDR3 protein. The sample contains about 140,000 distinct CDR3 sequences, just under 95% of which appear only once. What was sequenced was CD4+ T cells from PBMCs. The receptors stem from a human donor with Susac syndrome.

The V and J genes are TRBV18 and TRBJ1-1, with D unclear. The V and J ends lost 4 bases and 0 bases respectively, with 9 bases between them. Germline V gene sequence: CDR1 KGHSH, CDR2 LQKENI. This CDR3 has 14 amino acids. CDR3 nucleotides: TGTGCCAGCTCACTGGATACACTGAACACTGAAGCTTTCTTT. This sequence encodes CASSLDTLNTEAFF. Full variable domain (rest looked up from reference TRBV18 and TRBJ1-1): NAGVMQNPRHLVRRRGQEARLRCSPMKGHSHVYWYRQLPEEGLKFMVYLQKENIIDESGMPKERFSAEFPKEGPSILRIQQVVRGDSAAYFCASSLDTLNTEAFFGQGTRLTVV.

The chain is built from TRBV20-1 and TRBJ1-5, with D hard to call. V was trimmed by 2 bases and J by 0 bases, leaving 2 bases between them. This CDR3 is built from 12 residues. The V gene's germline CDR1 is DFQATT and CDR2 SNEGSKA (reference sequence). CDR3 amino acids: CSARLSNQPQHF. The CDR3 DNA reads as TGCAGTGCTAGACTTAGCAATCAGCCCCAGCATTTT.

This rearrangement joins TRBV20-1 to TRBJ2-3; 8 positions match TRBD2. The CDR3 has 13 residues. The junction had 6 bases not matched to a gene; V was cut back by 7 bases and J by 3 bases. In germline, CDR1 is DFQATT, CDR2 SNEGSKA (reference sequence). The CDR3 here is CSEGGGSTDTQYF. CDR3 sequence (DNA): TGCAGTGAGGGCGGGGGGTCGACAGATACGCAGTATTTT.

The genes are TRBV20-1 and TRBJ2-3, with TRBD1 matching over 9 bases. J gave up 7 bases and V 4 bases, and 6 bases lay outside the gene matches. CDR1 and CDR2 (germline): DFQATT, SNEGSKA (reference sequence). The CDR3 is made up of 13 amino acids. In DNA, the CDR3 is TGCAGTGCTACAGGACAGGGGCCGTATACGCAGTATTTT. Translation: CSATGQGPYTQYF.

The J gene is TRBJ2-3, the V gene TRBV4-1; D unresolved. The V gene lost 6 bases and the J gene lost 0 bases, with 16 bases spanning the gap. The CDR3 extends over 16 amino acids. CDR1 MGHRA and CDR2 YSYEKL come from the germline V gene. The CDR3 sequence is CASRISQALSTDTQYF. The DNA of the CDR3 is TGCGCCAGCAGGATATCTCAGGCGCTAAGCACAGATACGCAGTATTTT.

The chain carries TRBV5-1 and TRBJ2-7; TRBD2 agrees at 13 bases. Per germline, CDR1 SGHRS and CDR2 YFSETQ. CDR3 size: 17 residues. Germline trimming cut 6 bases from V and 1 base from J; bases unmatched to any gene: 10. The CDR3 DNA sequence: TGCGCCAGCACCTGGTCCGGGACTAGCGGGGATTCCTACGAGCAGTACTTC. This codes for CASTWSGTSGDSYEQYF.

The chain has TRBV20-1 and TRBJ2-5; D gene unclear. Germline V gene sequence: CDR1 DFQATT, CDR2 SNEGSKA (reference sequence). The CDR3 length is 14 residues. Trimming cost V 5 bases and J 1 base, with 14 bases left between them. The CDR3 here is CSASQGSVQETQYF. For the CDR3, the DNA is TGCAGTGCTTCACAAGGATCTGTCCAAGAGACCCAGTACTTC.

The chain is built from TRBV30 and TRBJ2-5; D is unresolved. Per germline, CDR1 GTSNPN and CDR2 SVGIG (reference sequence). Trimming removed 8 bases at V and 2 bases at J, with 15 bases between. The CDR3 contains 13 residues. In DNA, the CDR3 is TGTGCCCGAGGTAGCACCCGACAAGAGACCCAGTACTTC. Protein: CARGSTRQETQYF.

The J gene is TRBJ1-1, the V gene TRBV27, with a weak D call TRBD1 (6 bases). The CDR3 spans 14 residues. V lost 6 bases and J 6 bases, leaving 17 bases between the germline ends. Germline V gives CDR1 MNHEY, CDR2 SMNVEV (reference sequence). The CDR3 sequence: CASSLRGGPSEAFF. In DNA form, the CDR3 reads TGTGCCAGCAGCTTAAGGGGGGGACCTTCTGAAGCTTTCTTT.

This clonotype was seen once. CDR3 region: CASSLGNSGETQYF. In DNA form, the CDR3 reads TGTGCCAGCAGCTTGGGAAACTCAGGGGAGACCCAGTACTTC. This chain links TRBV5-4 with TRBJ2-5; D is perhaps TRBD1 (5 bases). Trimming took 0 bases from V and 5 from J, leaving 11 bases between them. Germline lookup yields CDR1 SGHNT and CDR2 YYREEE (reference sequence). The CDR3 length is 14 residues.

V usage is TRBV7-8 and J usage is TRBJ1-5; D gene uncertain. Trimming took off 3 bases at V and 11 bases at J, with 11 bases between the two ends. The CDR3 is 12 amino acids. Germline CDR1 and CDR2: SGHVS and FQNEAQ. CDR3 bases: TGTGCCAGCAGCTTCCTCGATGGGGCCCAGCATTTT. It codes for CASSFLDGAQHF.

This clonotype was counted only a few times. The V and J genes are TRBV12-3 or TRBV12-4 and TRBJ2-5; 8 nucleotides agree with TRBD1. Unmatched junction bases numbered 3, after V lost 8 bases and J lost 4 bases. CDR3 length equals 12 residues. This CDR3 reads CASGQGPETQYF. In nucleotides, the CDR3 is TGTGCCAGCGGACAGGGTCCAGAGACCCAGTACTTC.